A selection of T cell receptor beta chains follows, all from one sample in a study of cytomegalovirus exposure and HLA in healthy donors. Using immunoSEQ multiplex PCR, the repertoire was profiled, and TCRdb retains in-frame clones only, with some absent. The table records more than 20,000 clones, around 97% of them present only once. Sequencing input: PBMCs. Every receptor here comes from a man under 40 in good health and CMV-seropositive. CDR3s include the opening cysteine and the closing phenylalanine or tryptophan. The order of the fields is J gene, clone size, V gene, D gene, CDR3 protein, CDR3 DNA. The D gene is left open where the match is weak. Only some rows state a clone size, as once, few, many or a class for expanded clones.

TRBJ2-2 NA TRBV5-1 TRBD2 CASSHGLAGGPGTGELFF TGCGCCAGCAGCCACGGACTAGCGGGAGGGCCCGGCACCGGGGAGCTGTTTTTT
TRBJ2-7 once TRBV5-1 NA CASRLDSYEQYF TGCGCCAGCAGACTAGACTCCTACGAGCAGTACTTC
TRBJ1-2 once TRBV10-2 NA CASSELGRGYGYTF TGCGCCAGCAGTGAACTCGGCAGGGGTTATGGCTACACCTTC
TRBJ2-4 NA TRBV28 NA CASSFGVRWEVKNIQYF TGTGCCAGCAGTTTTGGTGTCCGGTGGGAGGTCAAAAACATTCAGTACTTC
TRBJ2-1 NA TRBV5-1 TRBD2 CASCLAGSSYNEQFF TGCGCCAGCTGCTTAGCGGGCAGCTCCTACAATGAGCAGTTCTTC
TRBJ2-2 NA TRBV10-1 TRBD2 CASSEYPPGLAGAPNTGELFF TGCGCCAGCAGTGAGTATCCTCCTGGACTAGCGGGAGCGCCAAACACCGGGGAGCTGTTTTTT
TRBJ2-3 NA TRBV7-3 NA CASSLRGGRTDTQYF TGTGCCAGCAGCTTAAGAGGTGGGAGAACAGATACGCAGTATTTT
TRBJ2-3 NA TRBV6-5 TRBD2 CASSYHGLAGTDTQYF TGTGCCAGCAGTTACCACGGACTAGCGGGCACAGATACGCAGTATTTT
TRBJ1-5 NA TRBV9 NA CASSAGNSNQPQHF TGTGCCAGCAGCGCGGGGAATAGCAATCAGCCCCAGCATTTT
TRBJ2-7 NA TRBV19 TRBD1 CASSTRTGNGHEQYF TGTGCCAGTAGTACACGGACAGGGAATGGTCACGAGCAGTACTTC
TRBJ2-1 NA TRBV29-1 TRBD2 CSVDKGLASYNEQFF TGCAGCGTTGACAAGGGACTAGCGAGTTACAATGAGCAGTTCTTC
TRBJ1-1 NA TRBV6-5 NA CASIKRGGKTEAFF TGTGCCAGCATTAAAAGGGGGGGGAAGACTGAAGCTTTCTTT
TRBJ2-7 NA TRBV7-9 NA CASSLIRSEPYEQYF TGTGCCAGCAGCTTAATTCGTTCAGAACCCTACGAGCAGTACTTC
TRBJ2-7 NA TRBV10-3 NA CAISVVAENYEQYF TGTGCCATCAGTGTGGTAGCGGAGAACTACGAGCAGTACTTC
TRBJ2-1 once TRBV28 NA CASSPGGRNEQFF TGTGCCAGCAGTCCAGGGGGGCGAAATGAGCAGTTCTTC
TRBJ2-1 NA TRBV2 TRBD1 CASSDQGQGGNEQFF TGTGCCAGCAGTGATCAGGGACAGGGGGGGAATGAGCAGTTCTTC